These 27 T cell receptor beta chains originate from one sample sequenced in a study of siplizumab effects on memory and regulatory T cells. The table came from immunoSEQ multiplex PCR; TCRdb's copy has only in-frame clones and leaves some out. Among 90,000 to 150,000 clones listed, roughly 95% were seen once. Source material: non-Treg CD4+ T cells sorted from blood. The source is a human donor in good health.

Details on this clone: The sample has other DNA sequences that encode this CDR3 too. The chain links TRBV7-2 to TRBJ1-1; perhaps TRBD1 as D (5 bases). With 0 bases removed from V and 2 bases from J, the gap between germline ends came to 10 bases. This CDR3 is built from 15 residues. Germline CDR1 reads SGHTA; CDR2 reads FQGNSA. DNA of the CDR3: TGTGCCAGCAGCTTAGCGGGCAGGGTAAACACTGAAGCTTTCTTT. Translated: CASSLAGRVNTEAFF. The full variable domain, in which reference TRBV7-2 and TRBJ1-1 provide the parts outside the CDR3, is GAGVSQSPSNKVTEKGKDVELRCDPISGHTALYWYRQSLGQGLEFLIYFQGNSAPDKSGLPSDRFSAERTGGSVSTLTIQRTQQEDSAVYLCASSLAGRVNTEAFFGQGTRLTVV.

V and J are TRBV7-6 and TRBJ1-6, with a weak D call TRBD1 (5 bases). The V end lost 3 bases, the J end lost 5 bases, and 8 bases lay between the germline ends. The CDR3 runs to 14 residues. CDR1 and CDR2 (germline): SGHVS, FNYEAQ. In DNA form, the CDR3 reads TGTGCCAGCAGCTTCGCGGGACATAATTCACCCCTCCACTTT. Translating it yields CASSFAGHNSPLHF.

J is TRBJ1-5 and V is TRBV7-9; possible D gene TRBD1, 5 bases. The CDR3 spans 13 residues. Trimming stripped 1 base from V and 6 bases from J, with 7 bases between. Germline assignment: CDR1 SEHNR and CDR2 FQNEAQ (reference sequence). The CDR3 region is CASSLEGSQPQHF. The DNA of the CDR3 is TGTGCCAGCAGCTTAGAGGGGAGTCAGCCCCAGCATTTT.

This chain links TRBV5-1 with TRBJ2-3, with 14 nucleotides matching TRBD2. V lost 5 bases, J lost 4 bases, and 3 bases stayed unmatched. The CDR3 contains 15 residues. Looked up from germline, CDR1 is SGHRS and CDR2 is YFSETQ. DNA for the CDR3: TGCGCCAGCAGTGGGACTAGCGGGGGATCAGATACGCAGTATTTT. Protein product: CASSGTSGGSDTQYF.

V and J are TRBV19 and TRBJ2-1; no reliable D call. V was trimmed by 6 bases and J by 6 bases, leaving 15 bases between them. This CDR3 has 14 amino acids. Per the germline V gene, CDR1 is LNHDA and CDR2 is SQIVND (reference sequence). The CDR3 DNA reads as TGTGCCAGTAGCCATAGATCAGCAACCAATGAGCAGTTCTTC. Its protein is CASSHRSATNEQFF.

The chain employs TRBV12-1 and TRBJ2-7; the table calls TRBD1, which could not be checked here. TRBV12-1 is labeled a pseudogene. The CDR3 runs 14 residues. The chain's CDR3 is CASSFSEGAREQYF. The CDR3 coding sequence is TGTGCCAGCAGCTTTTCGGAGGGGGCGCGGGAGCAGTACTTC.

This chain connects TRBV11-2 to TRBJ2-1; TRBD1 might be the D (5 bases). Looked up from germline, CDR1 is SGHAT and CDR2 is FQNNGV. The V and J ends lost 5 bases and 0 bases respectively, with 20 bases between them. CDR3 size: 18 residues. This chain's CDR3 is CASSLVSGARSSYNEQFF. DNA of the CDR3: TGTGCCAGCAGCCTCGTGTCTGGGGCCCGAAGCTCCTACAATGAGCAGTTCTTC.

The table lists this clone with a few counts. The chain joins TRBV4-2 to TRBJ1-5; no definite D call. The germline gives CDR1 LGHNA, CDR2 YNFKEQ. This CDR3 has 12 residues. V was pared by 3 bases and J by 11 bases, with 11 bases between. In DNA form, the CDR3 reads TGTGCCAGCAGCCAGCGACCCGAGGCCCAGCATTTT. Protein: CASSQRPEAQHF.

The rearrangement joins TRBV19 to TRBJ2-6, with D possibly TRBD1 on 6 matching bases. This CDR3 spans 15 amino acids. Looked up from germline, CDR1 is LNHDA and CDR2 is SQIVND (reference sequence). V dropped 1 base and J dropped 3 bases, with 7 bases sitting between them. The CDR3, as DNA: TGTGCCAGTAGTATAGGGGGGCTTGGGGCCAACGTCCTGACTTTC. This translates into CASSIGGLGANVLTF.

The chain is built from TRBV19 and TRBJ1-1; D remains unclear. Germline lookup yields CDR1 LNHDA and CDR2 SQIVND (reference sequence). Trimming cost V 1 base and J 10 bases, with 10 bases left between them. This CDR3 spans 12 amino acids. CDR3 sequence: CASSIGALRAFF. CDR3 sequence (DNA): TGTGCCAGTAGTATAGGGGCCTTACGAGCTTTCTTT.

The chain carries TRBV6-6 and TRBJ2-1; a weak D match, TRBD1 (5 bases). Germline values: CDR1 MNHNY, CDR2 SVGAGI (reference sequence). This CDR3 has 16 residues. V was clipped by 4 bases and J by 8 bases, with 21 bases between them. CDR3 bases: TGTGCCAGCAGTTCACGTGGGGCCTCGGTGGTGTATGAGCAGTTCTTC. It encodes CASSSRGASVVYEQFF.

The chain links TRBV5-4 to TRBJ2-5, with a possible D match to TRBD2 (5 bases). CDR1 is SGHNT and CDR2 is YYREEE in the germline V gene (reference sequence). The CDR3 is 14 amino acids. V was cut by 2 bases and J by 2 bases, with 10 bases left in between. The CDR3 region has the DNA TGTGCCAGCAGCTTAAGCTCGGGGCAAGAGACCCAGTACTTC. Translated, it gives CASSLSSGQETQYF.

This chain uses TRBV30 with TRBJ2-7, with unresolved D. V lost 3 bases, J lost 5 bases, and 14 bases lay in between. CDR1 and CDR2 from the germline V gene are GTSNPN and SVGIG (reference sequence). The CDR3 length is 13 residues. This chain's CDR3 is CAWSWALTNEQYF. CDR3 DNA: TGTGCCTGGAGCTGGGCCCTAACAAACGAGCAGTACTTC.

This sequence joins TRBV7-8 and TRBJ2-7; 12 bases are a match to TRBD2. Germline loops: CDR1 SGHVS, CDR2 FQNEAQ. V was clipped by 5 bases and J by 3 bases; unmatched bases: 2. The CDR3 sequence is 14 residues long. As DNA, the CDR3 is TGTGCCAGCAGCCCGACTAGCGGGGGCTACGAGCAGTACTTC. Its protein product is CASSPTSGGYEQYF.

This clone was counted only a few times. The V gene is TRBV10-3, the J gene TRBJ1-4; D is ambiguous. There are 12 residues in the CDR3. Trimming left V 3 bases short and J 8 bases short, with 7 bases between. CDR1 is ENHRY and CDR2 is SYGVKD in the germline V gene. As DNA, the CDR3 is TGTGCCATCAGTGAAAGGACGGAAAAACTGTTTTTT. It encodes CAISERTEKLFF.

This chain links TRBV4-3 with TRBJ1-5; 9 bases map to TRBD1. The CDR3 length is 15 residues. Germline assignment: CDR1 LGHNA and CDR2 YSLEER. V dropped 4 bases and J dropped 2; count of bases not matched to a gene: 3. For the CDR3, the DNA is TGCGCCAGCAGCCCCTGGACAGGGGGCAATCAGCCCCAGCATTTT. Encoded protein: CASSPWTGGNQPQHF.

The J gene is TRBJ2-1, the V gene TRBV29-1; the D is unclear. This CDR3 spans 10 amino acids. V was cut by 7 bases and J by 6 bases, with 7 bases left in between. Germline V lookup: CDR1 SQVTM, CDR2 ANQGSEA. The CDR3 loop is CSGDTNEQFF. DNA of the CDR3: TGCAGCGGCGACACCAATGAGCAGTTCTTC.

The rearrangement links TRBV28 to TRBJ2-5; TRBD2 matches 11 bases. Germline trimming cut 6 bases from V and 5 bases from J; bases unmatched to any gene: 11. The CDR3 runs 16 residues. The germline V gene encodes CDR1 MDHEN and CDR2 SYDVKM. CDR3 region: CASRDSGGAVWETQYF. The CDR3, as DNA: TGTGCCAGCAGGGATAGCGGGGGGGCCGTATGGGAGACCCAGTACTTC.

The genes are TRBV6-1 and TRBJ2-5, with TRBD2 matching over 13 bases. The CDR3 runs 15 residues. The V segment lost 10 bases and the J segment 11 bases; nucleotides outside the gene matches: 16. The germline CDR1 and CDR2 sequences are MNHNS and SASEGT. The CDR3 DNA follows: TGTGCCACACAGATTCTTCGACTAGCGGGGGGCGCACAGTACTTC. Protein: CATQILRLAGGAQYF.

This chain joins TRBV19 and TRBJ2-7; the D gene is possibly TRBD1 (6 bases). Trimming cost V 5 bases and J 6 bases, with 23 bases left between them. The CDR3 spans 16 residues. Looked up from germline, CDR1 is LNHDA and CDR2 is SQIVND (reference sequence). This CDR3 reads CASSPWGSEGDPEQYF. For the CDR3, the DNA is TGTGCCAGTAGTCCCTGGGGTAGCGAGGGGGACCCCGAGCAGTACTTC.

The chain combines TRBV28 with TRBJ2-7; 8 bases agree with TRBD1. The CDR3 length is 15 residues. From germline, CDR1 is MDHEN and CDR2 SYDVKM. The ends lost 2 bases at V and 6 bases at J; junction bases unmatched: 9. CDR3 region: CASSLVYRGLSEQYF. CDR3 coding DNA: TGTGCCAGCAGTTTAGTTTACAGGGGGTTATCCGAGCAGTACTTC.

This clone turned up a few times. V usage is TRBV7-2 and J usage is TRBJ2-5; unclear D gene. Per germline, CDR1 SGHTA and CDR2 FQGNSA. V dropped 5 bases and J dropped 2 bases, with 3 bases sitting between them. The CDR3 runs 11 residues. CDR3 nucleotides: TGTGCCAGCAGCCTACAAGAGACCCAGTACTTC. Protein sequence: CASSLQETQYF.

This chain joins TRBV7-2 and TRBJ2-5; 12 positions agree with TRBD2. The germline V gene encodes CDR1 SGHTA and CDR2 FQGNSA. V shed 5 bases and J 0 bases; nucleotides not matched to a gene: 4. CDR3 length equals 16 residues. CDR3 bases: TGTGCCAGCAGCCGACTAGCGGGGGTCTACCAAGAGACCCAGTACTTC. Encoded protein: CASSRLAGVYQETQYF.

The chain combines TRBV4-2 with TRBJ2-3; D may be TRBD1 or TRBD2 (5 bases each). CDR1 is LGHNA, CDR2 YNFKEQ, per germline. V was shortened by 0 bases and J by 1 base, with 11 bases between the two germline ends. The CDR3 is made up of 16 amino acids. The CDR3 bases are TGTGCCAGCAGCCAAGATGGGGACCGCGGCACAGATACGCAGTATTTT. It specifies CASSQDGDRGTDTQYF.

The V gene is TRBV7-2, the J gene TRBJ2-7, with D unresolved. The CDR3 consists of 11 residues. V lost 2 bases and J lost 4, with 3 bases in between. The germline V gene encodes CDR1 SGHTA and CDR2 FQGNSA. In DNA form, the CDR3 reads TGTGCCAGCAGCTTAAGTTACGAGCAGTACTTC. This encodes CASSLSYEQYF.

This clone was observed a single time. V usage is TRBV6-1 and J usage is TRBJ2-7; 8 bases are a match to TRBD2. Germline V lookup: CDR1 MNHNS, CDR2 SASEGT. This CDR3 region has 15 residues. V dropped 0 bases and J dropped 2; count of bases not matched to a gene: 3. CDR3 sequence: CASSEAPAGAYEQYF. CDR3 nucleotide sequence: TGTGCCAGCAGTGAAGCTCCAGCGGGGGCCTACGAGCAGTACTTC.

The V call is TRBV6-6, the J call TRBJ1-5, with D unclear. V lost 6 bases to trimming and J lost 0 bases, with 6 bases between them. The V gene's germline CDR1 is MNHNY and CDR2 SVGAGI (reference sequence). The CDR3 consists of 13 residues. The chain's CDR3 is CASREDSNQPQHF. CDR3 in DNA: TGTGCCAGCAGGGAGGATAGCAATCAGCCCCAGCATTTT.